This entry lists 21 T cell receptor beta chains sequenced from one sample in a study of shared clonotypes between healthy human individuals. Only in-frame clones appear in the TCRdb table, and some are missing; sequencing was by immunoSEQ multiplex PCR. This sample has around 2.5 million clones, with roughly 93% found just once. The sequenced material came from naive CD4+ T cells from PBMCs. Described subset: CD45RA+ positively selected. The source is a man between 18 and 29 years old in good health. Some clones in this sample may be carry-over from other donors' samples.

This sequence joins TRBV30 and TRBJ1-2; TRBD1 agrees at 8 bases. The V and J ends lost 3 bases and 4 bases, in that order; junction bases with no gene match: 7. CDR1 and CDR2 from the germline V gene are GTSNPN and SVGIG (reference sequence). The CDR3 extends over 14 amino acids. CDR3 coding DNA: TGTGCCTGGAGCGAACAGGGGGGTGGCTATGGCTACACCTTC. It codes for CAWSEQGGGYGYTF.

The rearrangement uses TRBV28 and TRBJ2-5; D tentatively reads TRBD1 or TRBD2 (5 bases each). This CDR3 comprises 15 residues. The V gene's germline CDR1 is MDHEN and CDR2 SYDVKM. The V gene lost 3 bases and the J gene lost 5 bases, with 16 bases spanning the gap. CDR3 sequence: CASSLGQNWGETQYF. CDR3 bases: TGTGCCAGCAGTTTGGGTCAGAACTGGGGGGAGACCCAGTACTTC.

The genes are TRBV11-2 and TRBJ2-1; TRBD2 matches at 7 bases. The length of the CDR3 is 14 residues. Germline CDR1 SGHAT, CDR2 FQNNGV. The ends lost 6 bases at V and 1 base at J; junction bases unmatched: 3. The DNA of the CDR3 is TGTGCCAGCAGTCCTAGCGGTTCCTACAATGAGCAGTTCTTC. This encodes CASSPSGSYNEQFF.

J is TRBJ2-2 and V is TRBV5-1, with 9 nucleotides matching TRBD2. After removal of 0 bases from V and 7 bases from J, the junction contained 4 bases not matched to a gene. Germline CDR1 reads SGHRS; CDR2 reads YFSETQ. CDR3 size: 15 residues. CDR3 DNA sequence: TGCGCCAGCAGCTTGGATTTTAGCGGGAGCGGGGAGCTGTTTTTT. Amino acids: CASSLDFSGSGELFF.

The chain couples TRBV6-4 to TRBJ2-7; D remains unclear. The CDR3 consists of 19 residues. CDR1 and CDR2 (germline): MRHNA, SNTAGT. Trimming removed 5 bases at V and 3 bases at J, with 29 bases between. CDR3 DNA sequence: TGTGCCAGCAGTCAACCTTTCTCTAGACCGGGCAGATCAAACTACGAGCAGTACTTC. Translated, it gives CASSQPFSRPGRSNYEQYF.

Comments on this clone: Other DNA sequences of this sample code for an identical CDR3. The gene calls are TRBV7-2 and TRBJ2-3; 9 bases line up with TRBD1. The CDR3 runs to 15 residues. Germline CDR1 SGHTA, CDR2 FQGNSA. V shed 5 bases and J 1 base; nucleotides not matched to a gene: 4. The CDR3 nucleotides are TGTGCCAGCAGCCCTCGGGACAGGGGCACAGATACGCAGTATTTT. This translates into CASSPRDRGTDTQYF.

This clone was counted between two and nine times. This rearrangement joins TRBV5-1 to TRBJ1-5; 8 bases fit TRBD1. Trimming cost V 0 bases and J 2 bases; bases outside gene matches: 4. This CDR3 region has 16 residues. Germline V gene lookup returns CDR1 SGHRS and CDR2 YFSETQ. The CDR3 DNA is TGCGCCAGCAGCTTGGTCCCAGGGGGCGGCAATCAGCCCCAGCATTTT. Translation: CASSLVPGGGNQPQHF.

Concerning this clone: Other DNA sequences in the same sample also yield this CDR3. The chain employs TRBV28 and TRBJ2-7; TRBD2 is a possible D gene (6 bases). The CDR3 sequence is 14 residues long. CDR1 is MDHEN and CDR2 is SYDVKM in the germline V gene. Between the trimmed V and J ends, which lost 6 bases and 0 bases, there was a span of 12 bases. The CDR3 DNA reads TGTGCCAGCAGCTCTCCGGGAGTCTCCTACGAGCAGTACTTC. Amino acid sequence: CASSSPGVSYEQYF.

CDR3 loop: CASLASGNTIYF. The CDR3 DNA follows: TGTGCCAGCCTGGCCTCTGGAAACACCATATATTTT. V gene TRBV6-5 combines with J gene TRBJ1-3; no clear D. Between the trimmed V and J ends, which lost 8 bases and 0 bases, there was a span of 5 bases. This CDR3 spans 12 amino acids. From germline, CDR1 is MNHEY and CDR2 SVGAGI.

This sequence joins TRBV4-3 and TRBJ1-2, with 11 positions matching TRBD1. Germline assignment: CDR1 LGHNA and CDR2 YSLEER. This CDR3 has 16 amino acids. V trimming: 4 bases; J trimming: 4 bases; junction bases outside the gene matches: 8. The DNA of the CDR3 is TGCGCCAGCAGCCTCGGGACAGGGGGTTTGGTCTATGGCTACACCTTC. This translates into CASSLGTGGLVYGYTF.

The chain is built from TRBV5-5 and TRBJ2-2, with D possibly being TRBD1 or TRBD2 (6 bases each). V lost 10 bases, J lost 0 bases, and 13 bases lay in between. Germline CDR1 is SGHKS and CDR2 is YYEKEE (reference sequence). The CDR3 consists of 14 residues. CDR3 coding DNA: TGTGCCGGCGGTCGGGGGCCGAACACCGGGGAGCTGTTTTTT. Its translation is CAGGRGPNTGELFF.

The J gene is TRBJ2-7, the V gene TRBV28; 8 bases agree with TRBD1. The germline V gene has CDR1 MDHEN and CDR2 SYDVKM. This CDR3 spans 16 amino acids. J gave up 3 bases and V 4 bases, and 11 bases lay outside the gene matches. CDR3 amino acids: CASSSIDRGYHYEQYF. CDR3 bases: TGTGCCAGCAGTTCCATAGACAGGGGATACCACTACGAGCAGTACTTC.

J is TRBJ1-5 and V is TRBV2; D is unresolved. The ends were cut back, 5 bases at V and 0 bases at J, with 5 bases in the middle. Germline V lookup: CDR1 SNHLY, CDR2 FYNNEI. This CDR3 is 13 amino acids long. In DNA, the CDR3 is TGTGCCAGCAGTTGGAATAGCAATCAGCCCCAGCATTTT. Amino acid sequence: CASSWNSNQPQHF.

As for this clone: In the same sample, other DNA sequences code for this CDR3. The chain links TRBV28 to TRBJ2-1; D is perhaps TRBD1 (5 bases). CDR1 is MDHEN and CDR2 is SYDVKM in the germline V gene. Trimming shortened V by 6 bases and J by 5 bases, and 11 bases separated the two germline ends. The CDR3 sequence is 13 residues long. CDR3 amino acids: CASSSGQDNEQFF. DNA of the CDR3: TGTGCCAGCAGCAGTGGACAAGACAATGAGCAGTTCTTC.

This clone has just one count. The V gene is TRBV5-6, the J gene TRBJ2-7; TRBD1 aligns across 8 bases. Germline assignment: CDR1 SGHDT and CDR2 YYEEEE. V lost 5 bases to trimming and J lost 3 bases; unmatched junction nucleotides: 10. CDR3 length equals 15 residues. CDR3 protein: CASSSGQGAGYEQYF. CDR3 DNA: TGTGCCAGCAGTTCTGGGCAGGGGGCTGGCTACGAGCAGTACTTC.

The chain recombines TRBV7-2 with TRBJ2-7; D is undetermined. V dropped 4 bases and J dropped 0 bases, with 13 bases sitting between them. Germline assignment: CDR1 SGHTA and CDR2 FQGNSA. This CDR3 contains 15 residues. The CDR3 sequence: CASSSVMGYSYEQYF. The CDR3, as DNA: TGTGCCAGCAGCTCCGTTATGGGTTACTCCTACGAGCAGTACTTC. The complete variable domain, with remaining parts taken from reference TRBV7-2 and TRBJ2-7, reads GAGVSQSPSNKVTEKGKDVELRCDPISGHTALYWYRQSLGQGLEFLIYFQGNSAPDKSGLPSDRFSAERTGGSVSTLTIQRTQQEDSAVYLCASSSVMGYSYEQYFGPGTRLTVT.

The chain recombines TRBV28 with TRBJ1-1; 7 positions match TRBD1. Germline CDR1 MDHEN, CDR2 SYDVKM. The J segment lost 3 bases and the V segment lost 9 bases, leaving 19 bases of the junction unmatched. The CDR3 runs to 17 residues. The CDR3, as DNA: TGTGCCAGTGGTGTGGTTTACCGACAGGGACCGGACACTGAAGCTTTCTTT. Translated, it gives CASGVVYRQGPDTEAFF.

The chain uses TRBV6-6 and TRBJ2-6; D is undetermined. The germline gives CDR1 MNHNY, CDR2 SVGAGI (reference sequence). The ends were cut back, 1 base at V and 2 bases at J, with 9 bases in the middle. The CDR3 runs to 16 residues. The CDR3 loop is CASSYFAATGANVLTF. The CDR3 nucleotides are TGTGCCAGCAGTTACTTTGCGGCTACTGGGGCCAACGTCCTGACTTTC.

This chain links TRBV29-1 with TRBJ1-6, with D possibly being TRBD1 (6 bases). Germline loops: CDR1 SQVTM, CDR2 ANQGSEA. Trimming removed 5 bases from V and 7 bases from J, with 12 bases in between. The CDR3 has 13 residues. CDR3 sequence: CSVLQGQNSPLHF. The CDR3 nucleotides read TGCAGCGTTTTACAGGGTCAGAATTCACCCCTCCACTTT.

The chain recombines TRBV28 with TRBJ2-4; the D gene is possibly TRBD2 (6 bases). The CDR3 spans 15 residues. Germline-derived CDR1 and CDR2 are MDHEN and SYDVKM. Between the trimmed V and J ends, which lost 3 bases and 5 bases, there was a span of 14 bases. This chain's CDR3 is CASSLRQPGENIQYF. CDR3 DNA: TGTGCCAGCAGTTTGCGTCAACCGGGAGAAAACATTCAGTACTTC.

To note about this clone: Other DNA sequences from this sample encode an identical CDR3 as well. CDR3 in amino acids: CASSPGTSGDTQYF. The CDR3 DNA reads TGTGCCAGCAGCCCCGGGACTAGCGGAGATACGCAGTATTTT. The chain is built from TRBV7-3 and TRBJ2-3; the match to TRBD2 covers 11 bases. J was trimmed by 5 bases and V by 5 bases; bases with no gene match: 3. CDR3 length equals 14 residues. Per germline, CDR1 SGHTA and CDR2 FQGTGA.